This T cell receptor (beta chain) was sequenced in a study of brain metastases from non-small cell lung cancer. The CDR3 contains 16 residues. Per germline, CDR1 MDHEN and CDR2 SYDVKM. V was clipped by 1 base and J by 5 bases; unmatched bases: 6. Some clones are missing from TCRdb's copy, which holds only in-frame ones; the method was immunoSEQ multiplex PCR. The sample has about 4,400 clones, 84% seen once. The chain is built from TRBV28 and TRBJ2-1, with 9 bases aligning to TRBD2. The TCR sequence derives from a donor aged 40 or older with non-small cell lung cancer. Sequencing was carried out using tumor-adjacent normal tissue. CDR3 in DNA: TGTGCCAGCAGTTTATCACGACTAGCGGTTAACAATGAGCAGTTCTTC. Translated, it gives CASSLSRLAVNNEQFF.